This is a list of T cell receptor beta chains from one sample in a study of OX40 agonist ivuxolimab in advanced cancers. The repertoire was sequenced with immunoSEQ multiplex PCR; TCRdb's copy has only in-frame clones and lacks some. The data show more than 55,000 clones, about 89% seen once. Here the sequenced sample was CD4+ or CD8+ T cells sorted from blood, taken in a trial of the OX40 agonist ivuxolimab. Receptors originate from an adult with an advanced solid tumor such as melanoma, head and neck, liver or kidney cancer. The CDR3 runs from the conserved cysteine through the conserved F or W. A D gene is named only where the DNA matches it firmly. Size is omitted from some rows. Given values are once, few, many or a class for expanded clones.

V gene,clone size,D gene,J gene,CDR3 length,CDR3 protein,CDR3 DNA
TRBV7-2,NA,TRBD2,TRBJ2-7,15,CASSLGSGSRYEQYF,TGTGCCAGCAGTTTGGGGAGCGGGAGCCGCTACGAGCAGTACTTC
TRBV20-1,NA,NA,TRBJ2-7,11,CSASLSGEQYF,TGCAGTGCTAGCTTGTCGGGCGAGCAGTACTTC
TRBV5-1,NA,TRBD1,TRBJ2-7,14,CASSFRTGGYEQYF,TGCGCCAGCAGCTTCAGGACAGGGGGTTACGAGCAGTACTTC
TRBV1,NA,NA,TRBJ2-4,16,CTSSQEGQLAKNIQYF,TGCACCAGCAGCCAAGAGGGACAGTTAGCCAAAAACATTCAGTACTTC
TRBV4-3,NA,TRBD1,TRBJ2-1,15,CASTATGVRGNEQFF,TGCGCCAGCACCGCTACAGGGGTGAGGGGCAATGAGCAGTTCTTC
TRBV7-2,NA,NA,TRBJ2-3,15,CASRSPGLSTDTQYF,TGTGCCAGCAGATCTCCGGGACTTAGCACAGATACGCAGTATTTT
TRBV30,NA,NA,TRBJ1-1,15,CAWSTGTAKNTEAFF,TGTGCCTGGAGTACCGGGACGGCTAAAAACACTGAAGCTTTCTTT
TRBV10-1,NA,NA,TRBJ2-7,13,CASSESGGSEQYF,TGCGCCAGCAGTGAGTCGGGGGGAAGCGAGCAGTACTTC
TRBV6-1,NA,TRBD2,TRBJ2-2,17,CASSDTPGRGGSGELFF,TGTGCCAGCAGTGACACCCCGGGGCGCGGGGGATCCGGGGAGCTGTTTTTT
TRBV5-4,NA,NA,TRBJ2-2,14,CASSFPDPGGELFF,TGTGCCAGCAGCTTCCCGGACCCTGGGGGGGAGCTGTTTTTT
TRBV11-3,NA,TRBD1,TRBJ2-2,14,CASSRTGITGELFF,TGTGCCAGCAGCCGGACAGGGATCACCGGGGAGCTGTTTTTT
TRBV7-2,NA,NA,TRBJ1-4,15,CASSRGGPTNEKLFF,TGTGCCAGCTCTAGGGGGGGACCAACTAATGAAAAACTGTTTTTT
TRBV18,NA,NA,TRBJ2-3,13,CASSVTYTDTQYF,TGTGCCAGCTCCGTGACTTACACAGATACGCAGTATTTT
TRBV5-4,NA,NA,TRBJ2-4,14,CASSLAQSLNIQYF,TGTGCCAGCAGCTTGGCACAGAGTTTAAACATTCAGTACTTC
TRBV15,NA,NA,TRBJ2-5,14,CATSRVPFQETQYF,TGTGCCACCAGCAGAGTTCCATTTCAAGAGACCCAGTACTTC
TRBV5-5,NA,NA,TRBJ1-5,15,CASSLGGFSNQPQHF,TGTGCCAGCAGCTTGGGGGGGTTTAGCAATCAGCCCCAGCATTTT
TRBV6-1,NA,TRBD1,TRBJ2-2,16,CASSEPGTGNTGELFF,TGTGCCAGCAGTGAACCCGGGACAGGGAACACCGGGGAGCTGTTTTTT
TRBV18,NA,NA,TRBJ1-1,14,CASSGTEALGSAFF,TGTGCCAGCTCCGGCACTGAGGCCCTAGGTTCAGCTTTCTTT
TRBV5-4,NA,TRBD2,TRBJ2-7,16,CASSLKGLADSYEQYF,TGTGCCAGCAGCTTGAAGGGTCTAGCGGACTCCTACGAGCAGTACTTC
TRBV6-6,NA,TRBD1,TRBJ2-6,16,CASTGGQWSGANVLTF,TGTGCCAGCACTGGGGGACAGTGGTCTGGGGCCAACGTCCTGACTTTC
TRBV5-4,once,TRBD1,TRBJ2-4,12,CASSLGGQFLYF,TGTGCCAGCAGCTTGGGGGGACAGTTTCTATACTTC
TRBV6-6,NA,NA,TRBJ1-3,15,CASSPWGSSGNTIYF,TGTGCCAGCAGCCCTTGGGGATCCTCTGGAAACACCATATATTTT
TRBV30,NA,NA,TRBJ2-5,14,CAWTRQTSTETQYF,TGTGCCTGGACCCGACAGACCTCTACGGAGACCCAGTACTTC
TRBV10-3,NA,TRBD2,TRBJ2-2,15,CAIRALAGNTGELFF,TGTGCCATCCGGGCTTTAGCGGGAAACACCGGGGAGCTGTTTTTT
TRBV7-2,NA,NA,TRBJ2-7,16,CASSYESSGWTSEQYF,TGTGCCAGCAGCTATGAGAGTAGTGGATGGACCTCCGAGCAGTACTTC
TRBV7-2,NA,NA,TRBJ2-7,16,CASSLESGALTYEQYF,TGTGCCAGCAGCTTAGAATCCGGGGCATTAACCTACGAGCAGTACTTC